This record covers a single T cell receptor beta chain. What it recognizes is unknown. The data were taken from a study of OX40 agonist ivuxolimab in advanced cancers. Findings and limits, study-wide: CD8+ T cells averaged more expanded clones than CD4+. Clonal expansion was seen in CD4+ and CD8+ blood T cells by week 6 at 0.1 to 3.0 mg/kg.

This CDR3 is 19 amino acids long. Germline CDR1 is SGHAT and CDR2 is FQNNGV. V lost 5 bases, J lost 2 bases, and 15 bases stayed unmatched. The sampling schedule covered blood at baseline, cycle 4 day 1, and cycle 7 day 1. The method was immunoSEQ multiplex PCR; TCRdb's version includes in-frame clones alone and lacks a portion of them. The data show 70,000 to 90,000 clones, approximately 84% seen once. This chain joins TRBV11-2 and TRBJ1-5, with 10 bases aligning to TRBD1. The receptor was derived from an adult with an advanced solid tumor such as melanoma, head and neck, liver or kidney cancer. Sequences were derived from CD4+ or CD8+ T cells sorted from blood, sampled in a trial of the OX40 agonist ivuxolimab. CDR3 coding DNA: TGTGCCAGCAGCCTATTGCCGGGACAGGGGATGGGTGGCAATCAGCCCCAGCATTTT. This codes for CASSLLPGQGMGGNQPQHF.